This T cell receptor beta chain was recovered during a study of T cells after yellow fever vaccination. Study summary: Where fractions had low cell numbers, libraries were prepared from them with the SMART-Seq v4 Ultra Low Input RNA kit. Study-level findings and limits: The booster saw the reappearance of most primary-vaccination clones (approximately 97% CD4, roughly 87% CD8).

CDR1 SGHAT and CDR2 FQNNGV come from the germline V gene. V lost 6 bases to trimming and J lost 5 bases, with 19 bases between them. The CDR3 consists of 15 residues. The TCR cDNA carried a universal primer site and UMIs from 5'RACE template switching. From the 5' RACE reads, TCRdb called clonotypes with MiXCR, one entry per CDR3 protein. The sample has about 260,000 distinct CDR3 sequences, around 5.2% seen once; the top ten hold 2.5% to 4%. This clonotype was seen repeatedly, ten times or more. The target antigen is unknown. The TCR comes from a man aged 18 to 29 who received the YFV17D yellow fever vaccine. Sequencing was performed on CD4+ T cells sorted from PBMCs, taken on the day of the yellow fever booster vaccination. The chain recombines TRBV11-2 with TRBJ2-5; weak D call: TRBD1 (5 bases). The CDR3 here is CASRGLQGLMETQYF. In nucleotides, the CDR3 is TGTGCCAGCAGGGGTTTGCAGGGCCTGATGGAGACCCAGTACTTC.